Presented here are 10 T cell receptor beta chains from one specimen sequenced in a study of identical twins (dated by TCRdb to about 2016). Library prep was done by 5' RACE. TCRdb lists the instrument as Illumina HiSeq 2000. TCRdb reanalyzed the raw reads on its own, using fastp at Q25 for trimming and MiXCR for clone calling, and kept in-frame beta chains. For every CDR3 protein sequence, its rows merge into one entry that carries the most common genes and DNA. The sample includes 750,000 to 950,000 distinct CDR3 sequences, with 9% to 15% observed a single time. Under 2% of the sample goes to the ten largest clones. These data were also reused for a study on yellow fever vaccine responses in identical twins.

The specimen was PBMCs. The source is a woman aged 18-35 years in good health.

This clonotype was seen more than once but under ten times. The rearrangement uses TRBV10-2 and TRBJ2-1; 8 bases align to TRBD2. The CDR3 runs to 14 residues. V dropped 5 bases and J dropped 6; count of bases not matched to a gene: 6. CDR1 is WSHSY and CDR2 is SAAADI in the germline V gene. CDR3: CASSSSGSANEQFF. In DNA, the CDR3 is TGCGCCAGCAGTTCGAGCGGGAGTGCCAATGAGCAGTTCTTC.

This clonotype showed up just a few times. The V gene is TRBV12-3 or TRBV12-4, the J gene TRBJ1-1, with D tentatively TRBD1 (5 bases). This CDR3 region has 14 residues. Trimming pared 0 bases from V and 4 bases from J, leaving 9 bases between. CDR3 amino acids: CASSLAQGLTEAFF. The CDR3 DNA follows: TGTGCCAGCAGTTTAGCCCAGGGTCTCACTGAAGCTTTCTTT.

The rearrangement uses TRBV12-3 or TRBV12-4 and TRBJ2-7; D possibly corresponds to TRBD2 (7 bases). The CDR3 spans 16 residues. V was clipped by 6 bases and J by 1 base, with 19 bases between them. CDR3 region: CASSPSAGAGSYEQYF. CDR3 coding DNA: TGTGCCAGCAGCCCGTCGGCGGGGGCAGGATCCTACGAGCAGTACTTC.

The chain is built from TRBV3-1 and TRBJ2-5; D is possibly TRBD1 (5 bases). The CDR3 sequence is 16 residues long. The germline V gene encodes CDR1 LGHDT and CDR2 YNNKEL (reference sequence). The V end was cut by 0 bases, the J end by 4 bases, with 15 bases between. DNA of the CDR3: TGTGCCAGCAGCCAAGAAGACAGCTCGAGGAGAGAGACCCAGTACTTC. It yields the protein CASSQEDSSRRETQYF.

The chain joins TRBV10-3 to TRBJ2-1, with D perhaps matching TRBD2 (6 bases). CDR3 length equals 13 residues. The germline V gene has CDR1 ENHRY and CDR2 SYGVKD. Trimming left V 4 bases short and J 6 bases short, with 10 bases between. The CDR3 region has the DNA TGTGCCATCAGTGCAGGGACTTTCAATGAGCAGTTCTTC. This translates into CAISAGTFNEQFF.

The rearrangement uses TRBV5-1 and TRBJ2-2, with D tentatively TRBD2 (5 bases). The CDR3 length is 13 residues. The germline V gene encodes CDR1 SGHRS and CDR2 YFSETQ. V was clipped by 6 bases and J by 10 bases, with 16 bases between them. CDR3 in amino acids: CASTLTSSAELFF. The CDR3 nucleotides read TGCGCCAGCACCTTAACTAGTAGCGCGGAGCTGTTTTTT.

This clonotype was seen only a few times. This chain uses TRBV6-5 with TRBJ1-6; D is perhaps TRBD1 (6 bases). V was clipped by 8 bases and J by 13 bases, with 12 bases between them. The V gene's germline CDR1 is MNHEY and CDR2 SVGAGI. This CDR3 has 11 amino acids. CDR3 protein: CASGLRGPLHF. The CDR3 coding sequence is TGTGCCAGCGGCCTGAGGGGGCCCCTCCACTTT.

This clonotype has just a few counts. CDR3 region: CASSKREFGNQPQHF. The DNA for the CDR3 is TGTGCCAGCAGCAAAAGGGAGTTTGGCAATCAGCCCCAGCATTTT. The chain is built from TRBV21-1 and TRBJ1-5. TRBV21-1 is given as a pseudogene. The CDR3 runs to 15 residues.

This clonotype appeared a few times. This chain links TRBV7-9 with TRBJ2-5, with D possibly being TRBD1 (6 bases). Germline V gene lookup returns CDR1 SEHNR and CDR2 FQNEAQ (reference sequence). Trimming left V 5 bases short and J 4 bases short, with 17 bases between. CDR3 length: 15 amino acids. The CDR3 reads CASSPDLQGRETQYF. As DNA, the CDR3 is TGTGCCAGCAGCCCCGACCTACAGGGAAGAGAGACCCAGTACTTC.

This clonotype was found a few times. The chain carries TRBV7-9 and TRBJ2-4; D is unclear. V dropped 5 bases and J dropped 2 bases, with 13 bases sitting between them. The CDR3 consists of 15 residues. The germline V gene has CDR1 SEHNR and CDR2 FQNEAQ (reference sequence). The CDR3 bases are TGTGCCAGCAGCGAGACACTAATGCCCAAAAACATTCAGTACTTC. Translation: CASSETLMPKNIQYF.